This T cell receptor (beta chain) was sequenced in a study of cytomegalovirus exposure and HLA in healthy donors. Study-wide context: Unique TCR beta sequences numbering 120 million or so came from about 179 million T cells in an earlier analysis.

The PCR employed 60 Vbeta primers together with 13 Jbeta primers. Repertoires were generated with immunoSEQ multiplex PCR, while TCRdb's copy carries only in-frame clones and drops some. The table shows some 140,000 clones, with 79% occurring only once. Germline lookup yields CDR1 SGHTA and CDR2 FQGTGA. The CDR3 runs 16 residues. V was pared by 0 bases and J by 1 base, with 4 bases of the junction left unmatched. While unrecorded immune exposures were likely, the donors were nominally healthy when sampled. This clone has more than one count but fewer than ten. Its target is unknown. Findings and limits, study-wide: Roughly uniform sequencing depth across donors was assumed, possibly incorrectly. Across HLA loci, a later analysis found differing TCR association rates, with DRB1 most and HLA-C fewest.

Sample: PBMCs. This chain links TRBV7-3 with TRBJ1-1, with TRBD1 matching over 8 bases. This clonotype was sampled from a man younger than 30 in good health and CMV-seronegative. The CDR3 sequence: CASSLTPGQGNTEAFF. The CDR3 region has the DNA TGTGCCAGCAGCTTAACGCCAGGACAGGGGAACACTGAAGCTTTCTTT.